The 15 T cell receptor beta chains in this list originate from one sample, sequenced in a study of tumor and adjacent non-tumor tissue in lung cancer (dated by TCRdb to between 2018 and 2020). RNA was extracted from bulk unsorted tissue and checked for quality with a NanoDrop ND-1000 and an Agilent 2100. Library preparation employed multiplex PCR. The instrument was an Illumina HiSeq 2500. TCRbeta libraries were constructed through three rounds of nested PCR with primers (Table S4) according to protocols modified from ARM-PCR. TCRdb trimmed the raw reads at Q25, called clones with MiXCR and kept productive beta chains. Every CDR3 protein is listed once, alongside the most common genes and DNA of its rows. A total of about 90,000 distinct CDR3 sequences appear in this sample, about three fifths of them only once. Roughly 14% of the sample comes from the top ten. Material for sequencing was lung tumor tissue. The receptors stem from a man aged 65 to 79 with non-small cell lung cancer.

This clonotype is classed as medium-sized (0.01 to 0.1%). CDR3 protein: CASSLGVLSGTDTQYF. The DNA for the CDR3 is TGTGCCAGCAGCTTGGGCGTACTGTCTGGCACAGATACGCAGTATTTT. The chain employs TRBV11-2 and TRBJ2-3; no definite D call. Between the trimmed V and J ends, which lost 3 bases and 1 base, there was a span of 14 bases. Per the germline V gene, CDR1 is SGHAT and CDR2 is FQNNGV. The CDR3 sequence is 16 residues long.

The J gene is TRBJ2-2, the V gene TRBV5-1, with 8 nucleotides matching TRBD1. Losses at the gene ends were 3 bases for V and 5 bases for J; bases not matched to a gene: 9. The CDR3 is 16 amino acids. Germline CDR1 is SGHRS and CDR2 is YFSETQ. The CDR3 nucleotides are TGCGCCAGCAGCTCTGGACAGGGAAGAGGGACCGGGGAGCTGTTTTTT. The encoded protein is CASSSGQGRGTGELFF.

This clonotype showed up just a few times. A much larger clone sits a single nucleotide away, making a read error possible. In DNA, the CDR3 is TGTGCCAGCAGTTTAGTCGGTAGCGGGAGAATGCGAGAGACCCAGTACTTC. Translation gives CASSLVGSGRMRETQYF. V and J are TRBV12-3 or TRBV12-4 and TRBJ2-5; 9 positions match TRBD2. The CDR3 consists of 17 residues. V shed 1 base, J shed 4 bases, and the junction held 10 bases outside the gene matches.

V gene TRBV11-2 combines with J gene TRBJ1-6, with 9 bases identical to TRBD1. This CDR3 region has 15 residues. CDR1 SGHAT and CDR2 FQNNGV come from the germline V gene. The CDR3 DNA follows: TGTTCTAGCAGCGCTAGGGACAGGGTATTTTCACCCCTCCACTTT. Encoded protein: CSSSARDRVFSPLHF.

This rearrangement joins TRBV11-2 to TRBJ1-5; 7 nucleotides line up with TRBD2. The DNA matches TRBJ2-3 better at its end, which makes the J call doubtful. The CDR3 has 15 amino acids. In germline, CDR1 is SGHAT, CDR2 FQNNGV. In DNA, the CDR3 is TGTGCCAGCAGCTTAGAAGGGAGGGGCAATCAGCCCCAGTATTTT. It codes for CASSLEGRGNQPQYF.

Note on this clonotype: At one end, the junction sequence differs from germline, possibly due to a read error. The chain carries TRBV11-2 and TRBJ2-1, with a possible D match to TRBD1 (5 bases). There are 15 residues in the CDR3. Germline V gives CDR1 SGHAT, CDR2 FQNNGV. In nucleotides, the CDR3 is TGTGTCAGCAGCTTAGTTCTGGGGCCGTACAACGAGCAGTTCTTC. Protein product: CVSSLVLGPYNEQFF.

In its sample, this clonotype was seen a few times. A much larger clone is a single base away; this may be a read error. This chain uses TRBV4-1 with TRBJ1-5; 8 nucleotides line up with TRBD1. The CDR3 length is 14 residues. Germline values: CDR1 MGHRA, CDR2 YSYEKL. CDR3 in amino acids: CTSSPGQAGQPQHF. The CDR3 DNA is TGCACCAGCAGCCCGGGACAGGCTGGTCAGCCCCAGCATTTT.

This clonotype was observed a handful of times. The chain recombines TRBV5-1 with TRBJ2-2; D gene uncertain. V lost 4 bases and J lost 6, with 19 bases in between. This CDR3 has 16 residues. CDR1 is SGHRS and CDR2 is YFSETQ in the germline V gene. CDR3 region: CASSPRPPGSAGELFF. The CDR3 bases are TGCGCCAGCAGCCCGCGGCCCCCTGGTTCGGCCGGGGAGCTGTTTTTT.

This clonotype was counted at least ten times. The genes are TRBV10-3 and TRBJ2-5, with 7 positions matching TRBD2. The CDR3 loop spans 15 amino acids. Per the germline V gene, CDR1 is ENHRY and CDR2 is SYGVKD. J gave up 3 bases and V 0 bases, and 4 bases lay outside the gene matches. The chain's CDR3 is CAISESGTKKETQYF. The CDR3 DNA reads TGTGCCATCAGTGAGTCCGGGACTAAAAAAGAGACCCAGTACTTC.

The chain couples TRBV5-1 to TRBJ2-3; 11 nucleotides align to TRBD2. The CDR3 totals 17 residues. Germline V gives CDR1 SGHRS, CDR2 YFSETQ. Trimming cost V 6 bases and J 2 bases; bases outside gene matches: 11. CDR3 amino acids: CASNFRPGLADTDTQYF. For the CDR3, the DNA is TGCGCCAGCAACTTTCGTCCGGGACTAGCGGACACAGATACGCAGTATTTT.

A word on this clonotype: The junction departs from germline at one end; a sequencing error may be responsible. The chain joins TRBV28 to TRBJ2-5, with D unresolved. The CDR3 contains 16 residues. Germline CDR1 and CDR2: MDHEN and SYDVKM. CDR3 in DNA: TGTACCAGCAGGCTGAAGGGCATGGGCCTCCGGGAGACCCAGTACTTC. It is translated as CTSRLKGMGLRETQYF. Variable domain in full (rest from reference TRBV28 and TRBJ2-5): DVKVTQSSRYLVKRTGEKVFLECVQDMDHENMFWYRQDPGLGLRLIYFSYDVKMKEKGDIPEGYSVSREKKERFSLILESASTNQTSMYLCTSRLKGMGLRETQYFGPGTRLLVL.

The gene calls are TRBV20-1 and TRBJ2-7; D remains unclear. The CDR3 length is 13 residues. V gave up 7 bases and J gave up 5 bases, with 18 bases separating them. The germline gives CDR1 DFQATT, CDR2 SNEGSKA (reference sequence). This CDR3 is CSDTGRRTDEQYF. The CDR3 DNA reads as TGCAGTGATACCGGACGTCGCACCGACGAGCAGTACTTC.

As concerns this clonotype: A single base separates this from a much larger clone, so it may be a read error. The chain joins TRBV12-3 or TRBV12-4 to TRBJ2-4; possibly TRBD2 for D (5 bases). The CDR3 length is 17 residues. The CDR3 DNA sequence: TGTGCCAGCAGTTTGGTGGGCCCAGGCCTAGCCGAAAACATTCAGTACTTC. Its protein product is CASSLVGPGLAENIQYF.

This clonotype was seen only a few times. Possible read error: a much larger clone is one base away. J is TRBJ1-2 and V is TRBV6-1, with 8 bases aligning to TRBD1. The CDR3 sequence is 15 residues long. J was trimmed by 6 bases and V by 7 bases; bases with no gene match: 13. Germline loops: CDR1 MNHNS, CDR2 SASEGT. In nucleotides, the CDR3 is TGTGCCAGCATCGTTGTCAGGGGGCTTCTGGATGGCTACACCTTC. Amino acid sequence: CASIVVRGLLDGYTF.

Remarks on this clonotype: Sequence at one end of the junction differs from germline and may be a read error. The chain is built from TRBV11-2 and TRBJ2-7, with 10 nucleotides matching TRBD1. CDR1 is SGHAT and CDR2 is FQNNGV in the germline V gene. The CDR3 runs 15 residues. The CDR3 nucleotides read TGTGCCAACAGCCGGACAGGGGGTTCTGAGGACGAGCAATACTTC. Its translation is CANSRTGGSEDEQYF.